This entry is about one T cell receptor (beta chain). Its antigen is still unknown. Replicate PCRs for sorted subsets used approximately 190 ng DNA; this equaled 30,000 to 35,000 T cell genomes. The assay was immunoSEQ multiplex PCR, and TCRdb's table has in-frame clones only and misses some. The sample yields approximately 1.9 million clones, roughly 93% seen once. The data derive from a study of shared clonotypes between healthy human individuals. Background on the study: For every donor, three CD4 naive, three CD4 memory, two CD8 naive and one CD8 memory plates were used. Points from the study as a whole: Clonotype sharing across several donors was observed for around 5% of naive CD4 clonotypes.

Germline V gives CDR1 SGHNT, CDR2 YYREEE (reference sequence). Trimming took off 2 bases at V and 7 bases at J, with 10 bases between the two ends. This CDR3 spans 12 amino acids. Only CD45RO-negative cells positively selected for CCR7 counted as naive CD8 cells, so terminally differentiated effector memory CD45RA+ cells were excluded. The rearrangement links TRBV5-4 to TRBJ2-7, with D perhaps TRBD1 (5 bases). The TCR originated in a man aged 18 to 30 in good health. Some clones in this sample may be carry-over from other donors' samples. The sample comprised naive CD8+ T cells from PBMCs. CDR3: CASSFENREQYF. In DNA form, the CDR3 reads TGTGCCAGCAGCTTCGAGAACAGGGAGCAGTACTTC. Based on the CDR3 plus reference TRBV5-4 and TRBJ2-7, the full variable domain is ETGVTQSPTHLIKTRGQQVTLRCSSQSGHNTVSWYQQALGQGPQFIFQYYREEENGRGNFPPRFSGLQFPNYSSELNVNALELDDSALYLCASSFENREQYFGPGTRLTVT.